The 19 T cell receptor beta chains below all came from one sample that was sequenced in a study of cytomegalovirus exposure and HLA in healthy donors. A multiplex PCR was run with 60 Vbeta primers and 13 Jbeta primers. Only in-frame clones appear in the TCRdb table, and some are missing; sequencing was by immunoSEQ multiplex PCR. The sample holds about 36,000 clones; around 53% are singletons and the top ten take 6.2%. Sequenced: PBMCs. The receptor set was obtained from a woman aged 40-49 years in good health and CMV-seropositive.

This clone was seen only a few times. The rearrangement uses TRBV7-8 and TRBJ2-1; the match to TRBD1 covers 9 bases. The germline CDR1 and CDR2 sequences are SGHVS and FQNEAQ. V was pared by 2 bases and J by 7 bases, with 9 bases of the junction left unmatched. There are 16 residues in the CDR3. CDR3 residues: CASSLSRTGVGNEQFF. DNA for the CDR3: TGTGCCAGCAGCTTATCAAGGACAGGGGTAGGGAATGAGCAGTTCTTC.

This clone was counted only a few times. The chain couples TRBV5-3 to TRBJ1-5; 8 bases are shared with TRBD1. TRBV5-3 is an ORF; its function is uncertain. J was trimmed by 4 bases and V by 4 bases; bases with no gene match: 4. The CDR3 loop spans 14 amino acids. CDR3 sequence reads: CARSVTGVNQPQHF. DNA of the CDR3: TGTGCCAGAAGCGTGACAGGGGTAAATCAGCCCCAGCATTTT.

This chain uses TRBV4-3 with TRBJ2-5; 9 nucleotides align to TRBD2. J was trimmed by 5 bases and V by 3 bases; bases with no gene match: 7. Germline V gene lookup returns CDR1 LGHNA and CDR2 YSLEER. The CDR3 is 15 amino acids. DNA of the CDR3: TGCGCCAGCAGCCAGGCGGGGGGGGCTGGGGAGACCCAGTACTTC. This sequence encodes CASSQAGGAGETQYF.

The CDR3 DNA reads as TGTGCCAGCAGCTTAGCGGCTAGCGGGGAAACCTACGAGCAGTACTTC. Protein sequence: CASSLAASGETYEQYF. V and J are TRBV7-6 and TRBJ2-7; the match to TRBD2 covers 9 bases. Germline CDR1 is SGHVS and CDR2 is FNYEAQ. The V gene end was trimmed by 0 bases and the J gene end by 2 bases; junction bases not matched to a gene: 5. The CDR3 covers 16 residues. Drawing the rest from reference TRBV7-6 and TRBJ2-7, the complete variable domain is GAGVSQSPRYKVTKRGQDVALRCDPISGHVSLYWYRQALGQGPEFLTYFNYEAQQDKSGLPNDRFSAERPEGSISTLTIQRTEQRDSAMYRCASSLAASGETYEQYFGPGTRLTVT.

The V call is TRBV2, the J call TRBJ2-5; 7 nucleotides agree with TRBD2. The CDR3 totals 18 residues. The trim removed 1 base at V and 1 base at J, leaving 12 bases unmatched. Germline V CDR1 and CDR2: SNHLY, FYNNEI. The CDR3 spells CASSEDWGAGELQETQYF. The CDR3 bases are TGTGCCAGCAGTGAAGATTGGGGCGCGGGGGAACTCCAAGAGACCCAGTACTTC.

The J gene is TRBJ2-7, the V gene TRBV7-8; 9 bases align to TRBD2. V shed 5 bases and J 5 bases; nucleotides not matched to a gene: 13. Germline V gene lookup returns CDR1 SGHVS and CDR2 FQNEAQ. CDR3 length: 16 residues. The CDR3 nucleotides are TGTGCCAGCAGCCAAGGGTGGGCTAGCGGGGTTGACGAGCAGTACTTC. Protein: CASSQGWASGVDEQYF.

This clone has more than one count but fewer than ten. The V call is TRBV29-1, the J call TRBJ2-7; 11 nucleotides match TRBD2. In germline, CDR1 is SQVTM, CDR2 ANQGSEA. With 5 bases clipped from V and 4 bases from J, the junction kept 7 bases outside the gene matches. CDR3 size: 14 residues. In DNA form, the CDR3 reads TGCAGCGTTCGTGGGACTAGCGGACTTTACGAGCAGTACTTC. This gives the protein CSVRGTSGLYEQYF.

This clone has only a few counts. The CDR3 loop reads CASREGTGVSPLHF. As DNA, the CDR3 is TGTGCCAGCAGGGAGGGGACAGGGGTTTCACCCCTCCACTTT. The chain carries TRBV2 and TRBJ1-6; the match to TRBD1 covers 10 bases. Germline V gene lookup returns CDR1 SNHLY and CDR2 FYNNEI. V shed 6 bases and J 9 bases; nucleotides not matched to a gene: 5. This CDR3 is 14 amino acids long.

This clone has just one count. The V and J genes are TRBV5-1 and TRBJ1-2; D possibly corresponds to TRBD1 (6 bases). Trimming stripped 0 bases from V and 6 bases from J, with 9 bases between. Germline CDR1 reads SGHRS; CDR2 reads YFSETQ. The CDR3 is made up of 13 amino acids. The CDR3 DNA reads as TGCGCCAGCAGCTTGGCGGGGGGCGATGGCTACACCTTC. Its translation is CASSLAGGDGYTF.

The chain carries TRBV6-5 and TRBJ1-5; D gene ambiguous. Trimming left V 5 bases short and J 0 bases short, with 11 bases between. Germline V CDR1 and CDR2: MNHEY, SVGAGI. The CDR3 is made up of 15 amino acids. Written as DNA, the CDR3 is TGTGCCAGCAGTGCAGGCGTGACTAGCAATCAGCCCCAGCATTTT. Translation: CASSAGVTSNQPQHF.

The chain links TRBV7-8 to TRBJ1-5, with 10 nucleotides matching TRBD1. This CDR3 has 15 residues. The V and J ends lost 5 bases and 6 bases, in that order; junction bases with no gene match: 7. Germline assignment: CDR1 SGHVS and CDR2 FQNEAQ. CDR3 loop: CASSPRDRGGQPQHF. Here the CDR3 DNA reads TGTGCCAGCAGCCCAAGGGACAGGGGCGGTCAGCCCCAGCATTTT.

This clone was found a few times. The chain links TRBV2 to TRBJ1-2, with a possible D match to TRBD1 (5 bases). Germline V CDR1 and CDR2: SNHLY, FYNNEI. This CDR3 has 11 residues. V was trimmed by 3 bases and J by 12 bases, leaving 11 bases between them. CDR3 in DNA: TGTGCCAGCAGTGACAGGGCATCTGACACCTTC. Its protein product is CASSDRASDTF.

CDR3 protein: CASSILLQPQHF. In nucleotides, the CDR3 is TGTGCCAGTAGTATTCTTCTTCAGCCCCAGCATTTT. The rearrangement uses TRBV19 and TRBJ1-5; D call uncertain. The germline gives CDR1 LNHDA, CDR2 SQIVND (reference sequence). CDR3 size: 12 residues. Trimming took off 3 bases at V and 6 bases at J, with 6 bases between the two ends.

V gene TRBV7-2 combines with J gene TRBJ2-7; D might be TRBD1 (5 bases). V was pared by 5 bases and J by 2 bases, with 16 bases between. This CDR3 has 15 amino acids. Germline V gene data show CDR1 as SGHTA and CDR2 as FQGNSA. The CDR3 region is CASSPRTRAAYEQYF. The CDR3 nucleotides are TGTGCCAGCAGCCCGAGGACCAGGGCCGCCTACGAGCAGTACTTC.

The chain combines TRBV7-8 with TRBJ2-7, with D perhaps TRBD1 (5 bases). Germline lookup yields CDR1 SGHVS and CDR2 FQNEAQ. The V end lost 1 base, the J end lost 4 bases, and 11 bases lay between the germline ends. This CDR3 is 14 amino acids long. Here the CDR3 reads CASSLGQGWYEQYF. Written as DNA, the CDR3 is TGTGCCAGCAGCTTAGGGCAGGGTTGGTACGAGCAGTACTTC.

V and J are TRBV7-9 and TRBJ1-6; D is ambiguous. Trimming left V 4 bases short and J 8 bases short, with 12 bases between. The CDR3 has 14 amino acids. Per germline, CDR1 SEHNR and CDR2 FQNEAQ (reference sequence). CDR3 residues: CASSSNIQDSPLHF. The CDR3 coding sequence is TGTGCCAGCAGCTCCAATATTCAGGATTCACCCCTCCACTTT.

The CDR3 DNA sequence: TGTGCCAGCAGCCAACTGGAGGGGGCGGGCGCTGAAGCTTTCTTT. Translation: CASSQLEGAGAEAFF. The genes are TRBV14 and TRBJ1-1; 7 bases fit TRBD1. The germline CDR1 and CDR2 sequences are SGHDN and FVKESK. This CDR3 comprises 15 residues. The V gene end was trimmed by 2 bases and the J gene end by 6 bases; junction bases not matched to a gene: 9.

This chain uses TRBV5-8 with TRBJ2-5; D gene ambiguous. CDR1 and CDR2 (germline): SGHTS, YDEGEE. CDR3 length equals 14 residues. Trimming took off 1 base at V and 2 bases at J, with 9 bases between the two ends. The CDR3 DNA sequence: TGTGCCAGCAGCTTGATTAATTTACAAGAGACCCAGTACTTC. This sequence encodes CASSLINLQETQYF.

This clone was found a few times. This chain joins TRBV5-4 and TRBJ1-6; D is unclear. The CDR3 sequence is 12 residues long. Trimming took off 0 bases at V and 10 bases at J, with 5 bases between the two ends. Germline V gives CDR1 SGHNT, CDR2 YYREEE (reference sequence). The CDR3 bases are TGTGCCAGCAGCTTGGGAAGCTCACCCCTCCACTTT. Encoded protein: CASSLGSSPLHF.